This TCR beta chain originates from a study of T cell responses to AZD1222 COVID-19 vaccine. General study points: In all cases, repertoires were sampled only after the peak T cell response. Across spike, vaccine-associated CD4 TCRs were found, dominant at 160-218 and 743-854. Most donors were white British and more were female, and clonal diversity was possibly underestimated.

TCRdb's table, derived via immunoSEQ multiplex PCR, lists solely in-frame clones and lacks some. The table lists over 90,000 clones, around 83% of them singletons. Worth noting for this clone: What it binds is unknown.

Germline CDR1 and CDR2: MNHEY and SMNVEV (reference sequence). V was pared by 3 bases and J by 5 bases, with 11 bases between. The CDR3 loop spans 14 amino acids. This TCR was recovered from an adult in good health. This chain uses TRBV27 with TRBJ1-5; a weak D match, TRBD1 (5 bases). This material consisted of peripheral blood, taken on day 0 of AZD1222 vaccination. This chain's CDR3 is CASSFRGDDQPQHF. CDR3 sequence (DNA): TGTGCCAGCAGTTTTCGTGGGGACGATCAGCCCCAGCATTTT.